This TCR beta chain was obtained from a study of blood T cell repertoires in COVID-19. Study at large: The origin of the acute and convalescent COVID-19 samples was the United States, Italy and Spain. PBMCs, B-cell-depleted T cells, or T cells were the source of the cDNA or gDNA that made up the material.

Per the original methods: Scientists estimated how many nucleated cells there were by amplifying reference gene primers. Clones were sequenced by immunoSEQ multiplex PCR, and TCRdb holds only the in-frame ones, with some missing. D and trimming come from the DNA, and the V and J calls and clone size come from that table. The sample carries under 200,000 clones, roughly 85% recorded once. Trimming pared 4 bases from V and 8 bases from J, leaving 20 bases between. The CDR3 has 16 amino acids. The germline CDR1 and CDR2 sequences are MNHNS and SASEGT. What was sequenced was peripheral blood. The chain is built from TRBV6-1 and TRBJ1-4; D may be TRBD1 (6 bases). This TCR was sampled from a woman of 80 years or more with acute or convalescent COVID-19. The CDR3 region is CASSVSGGGVGEKLFF. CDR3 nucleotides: TGTGCCAGCAGTGTCTCCGGGGGGGGCGTCGGGGAAAAACTGTTTTTT.